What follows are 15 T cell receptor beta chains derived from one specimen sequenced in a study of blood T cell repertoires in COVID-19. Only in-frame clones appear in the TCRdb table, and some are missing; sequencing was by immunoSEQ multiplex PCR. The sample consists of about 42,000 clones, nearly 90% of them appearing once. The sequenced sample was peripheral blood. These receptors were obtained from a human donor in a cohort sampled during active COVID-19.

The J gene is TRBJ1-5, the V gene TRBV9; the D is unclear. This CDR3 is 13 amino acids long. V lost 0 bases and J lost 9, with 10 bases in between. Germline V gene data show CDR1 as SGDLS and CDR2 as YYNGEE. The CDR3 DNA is TGTGCCAGCAGCGTAGCCGCAGAGGGGCCCCAGCATTTT. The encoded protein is CASSVAAEGPQHF.

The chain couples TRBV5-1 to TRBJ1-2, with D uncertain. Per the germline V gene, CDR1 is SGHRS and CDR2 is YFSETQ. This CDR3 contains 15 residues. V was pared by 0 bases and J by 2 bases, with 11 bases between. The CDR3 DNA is TGCGCCAGCAGCTTGGCCGTGGGAGCCAACTATGGCTACACCTTC. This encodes CASSLAVGANYGYTF.

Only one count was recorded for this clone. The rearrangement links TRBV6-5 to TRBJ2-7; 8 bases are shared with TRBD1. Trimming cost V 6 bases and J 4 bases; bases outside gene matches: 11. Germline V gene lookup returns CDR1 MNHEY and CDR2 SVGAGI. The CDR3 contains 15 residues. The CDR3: CASSLPGTGLYEQYF. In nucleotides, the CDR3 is TGTGCCAGCAGCTTACCCGGGACAGGCCTGTACGAGCAGTACTTC.

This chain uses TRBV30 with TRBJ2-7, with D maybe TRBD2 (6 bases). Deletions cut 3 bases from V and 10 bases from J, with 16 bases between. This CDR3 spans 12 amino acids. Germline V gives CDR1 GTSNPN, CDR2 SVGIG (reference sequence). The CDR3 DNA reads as TGTGCCTGGAGCCAGTCGCGGGATTTACAGTACTTC. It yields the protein CAWSQSRDLQYF.

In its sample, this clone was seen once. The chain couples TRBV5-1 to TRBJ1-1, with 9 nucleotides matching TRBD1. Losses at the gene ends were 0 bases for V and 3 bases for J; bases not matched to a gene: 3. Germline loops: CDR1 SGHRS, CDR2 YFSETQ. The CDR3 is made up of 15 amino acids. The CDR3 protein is CASSLVGQGYTEAFF. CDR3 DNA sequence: TGCGCCAGCAGCTTGGTTGGACAGGGGTACACTGAAGCTTTCTTT.

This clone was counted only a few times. Written as DNA, the CDR3 is TGTGCCAGCAGTGAAGCGGGGTTAGGGGCCTACGAGCAGTACTTC. Its translation: CASSEAGLGAYEQYF. The chain employs TRBV6-1 and TRBJ2-7; D is possibly TRBD1 (5 bases). The germline V gene has CDR1 MNHNS and CDR2 SASEGT. V shed 0 bases and J shed 2 bases, with 11 bases lying between them. CDR3 length equals 15 residues.

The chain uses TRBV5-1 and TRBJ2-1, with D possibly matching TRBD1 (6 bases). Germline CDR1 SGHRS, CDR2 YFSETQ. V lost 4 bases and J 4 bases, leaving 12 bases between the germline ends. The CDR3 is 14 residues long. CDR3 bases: TGCGCCAGCAGCGCGCCCCAGGGGTACAATGAGCAGTTCTTC. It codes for CASSAPQGYNEQFF.

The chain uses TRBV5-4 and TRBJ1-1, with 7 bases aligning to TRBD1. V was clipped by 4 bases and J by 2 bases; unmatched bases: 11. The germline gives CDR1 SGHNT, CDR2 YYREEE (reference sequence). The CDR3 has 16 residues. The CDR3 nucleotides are TGTGCCAGCAGCCTTCGACAGGGCGCCCCAAACACTGAAGCTTTCTTT. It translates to CASSLRQGAPNTEAFF. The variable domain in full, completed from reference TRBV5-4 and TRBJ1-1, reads ETGVTQSPTHLIKTRGQQVTLRCSSQSGHNTVSWYQQALGQGPQFIFQYYREEENGRGNFPPRFSGLQFPNYSSELNVNALELDDSALYLCASSLRQGAPNTEAFFGQGTRLTVV.

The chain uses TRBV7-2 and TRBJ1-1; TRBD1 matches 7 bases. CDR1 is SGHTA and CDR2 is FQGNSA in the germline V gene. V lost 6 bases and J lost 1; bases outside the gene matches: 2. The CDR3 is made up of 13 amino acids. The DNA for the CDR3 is TGTGCCAGCAGGCCAGGGGGGAACACTGAAGCTTTCTTT. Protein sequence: CASRPGGNTEAFF.

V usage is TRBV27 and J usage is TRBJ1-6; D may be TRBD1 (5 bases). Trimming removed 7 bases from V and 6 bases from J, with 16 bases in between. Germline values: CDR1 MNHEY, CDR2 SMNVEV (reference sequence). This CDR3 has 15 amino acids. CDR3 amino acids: CASTLTWGPNSPLHF. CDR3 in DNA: TGTGCCAGCACCCTAACGTGGGGCCCTAATTCACCCCTCCACTTT.

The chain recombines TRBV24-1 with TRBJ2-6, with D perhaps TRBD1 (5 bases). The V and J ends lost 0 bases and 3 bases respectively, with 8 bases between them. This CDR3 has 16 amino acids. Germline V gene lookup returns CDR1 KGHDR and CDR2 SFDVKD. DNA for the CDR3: TGTGCCACCAGTGATTTGCAAACAGGTGGGGCCAACGTCCTGACTTTC. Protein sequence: CATSDLQTGGANVLTF.

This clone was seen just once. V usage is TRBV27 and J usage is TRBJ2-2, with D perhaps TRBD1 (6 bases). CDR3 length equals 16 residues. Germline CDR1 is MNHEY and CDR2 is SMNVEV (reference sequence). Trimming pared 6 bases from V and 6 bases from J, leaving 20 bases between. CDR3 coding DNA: TGTGCCAGCAGCCTTGATACAGGGAGAGGGCCCGGGGAGCTGTTTTTT. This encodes CASSLDTGRGPGELFF.

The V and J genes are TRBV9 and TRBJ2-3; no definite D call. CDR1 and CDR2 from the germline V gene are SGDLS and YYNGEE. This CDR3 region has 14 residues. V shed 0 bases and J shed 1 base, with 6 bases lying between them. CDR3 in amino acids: CASSVAPGTDTQYF. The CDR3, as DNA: TGTGCCAGCAGCGTAGCTCCGGGCACAGATACGCAGTATTTT.

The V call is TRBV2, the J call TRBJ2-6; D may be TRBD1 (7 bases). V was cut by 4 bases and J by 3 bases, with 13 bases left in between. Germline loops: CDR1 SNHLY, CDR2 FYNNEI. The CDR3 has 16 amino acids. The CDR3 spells CASSVEGALGANVLTF. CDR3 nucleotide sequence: TGTGCCAGCAGTGTGGAGGGGGCGCTTGGGGCCAACGTCCTGACTTTC.

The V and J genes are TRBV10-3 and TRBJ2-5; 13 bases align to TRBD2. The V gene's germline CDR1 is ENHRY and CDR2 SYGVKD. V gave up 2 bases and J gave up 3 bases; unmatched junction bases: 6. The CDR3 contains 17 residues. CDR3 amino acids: CAISEDLGLAGKETQYF. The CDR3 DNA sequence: TGTGCCATCAGTGAGGATTTGGGACTAGCGGGGAAAGAGACCCAGTACTTC.